This TCR beta chain is drawn from a study of shared T cell receptors in the human thymus. The data were produced by immunoSEQ multiplex PCR, yet TCRdb's version contains in-frame clones alone and is incomplete. The data hold more than 550,000 clones, with 80% to 90% observed a single time. These data also featured in a second study, about human thymus T cells. From that second work: Donors were healthy Finnish babies undergoing corrective operations for congenital heart defects. In corrective heart surgery, resections were taken, and these provided the thymus tissue. Gene usage (both V and J) appeared biased in thymic and blood repertoires.

Sequencing input: thymocytes. The receptor was derived from a girl less than two years old with a congenital heart defect.

The CDR3 spells CASTHPELNEKLFF. DNA of the CDR3: TGTGCCAGCACTCACCCTGAGCTTAATGAAAAACTGTTTTTT. V and J are TRBV19 and TRBJ1-4; D not certain. Germline V lookup: CDR1 LNHDA, CDR2 SQIVND (reference sequence). V dropped 9 bases and J dropped 4 bases, with 15 bases sitting between them. CDR3 size: 14 residues.